This T cell receptor (beta chain) was retrieved from a study of T-cell memory formation after mild COVID-19. Study context: Clustering of TCRs was largely donor specific. Study-wide results and caveats: The CD4+ clones that contracted clustered mainly within CM and EM, and the CD8+ clones concentrated in EMRA. There were some responding clones in pre-infection memory, which suggested that cross-reactive memory had joined.

Amplification by 5'RACE using constant-segment primers produced TCR alpha and TCR beta cDNA libraries that carried sample barcodes and UMIs. TCRdb re-derived calls from the 5' RACE reads in MiXCR, one entry per CDR3 protein. The sample shows fewer than 650,000 distinct CDR3 sequences, 15% to 20% of them seen only once. Trimming took 4 bases from V and 1 from J, leaving 7 bases between them. Looked up from germline, CDR1 is SQVTM and CDR2 is ANQGSEA. The CDR3 length is 12 residues. This clonotype was picked up a small number of times. The antigen is unknown. The source is an adult woman who had mild COVID-19 (a few samples of this study predate the infection). Cell type and time point are not known. Specimen: PBMCs or a T cell subset sorted from them (not recorded which). The genes are TRBV29-1 and TRBJ1-1; TRBD1 is a possible D gene (6 bases). CDR3 nucleotide sequence: TGCAGCGTTGTAGGGGGGAACACTGAAGCTTTCTTT. This encodes CSVVGGNTEAFF.